This T cell receptor beta chain originates from a study of blood T cells in healthy people across ages. Study as a whole: Template switching retrieved approximately one barcoded beta molecule for each two T cells.

Together with a sample-barcoded 5' primer, a J-beta primer mix was included in a second PCR lasting 7 to 11 cycles. The study obtained at least 3 million CDR3-containing paired-end reads from every sample. Each CDR3 protein is one row after TCRdb ran MiXCR on the 5' RACE reads. This table has roughly 680,000 distinct CDR3 sequences, under 65% appearing once. Comments on this clonotype: A read error may explain this, as a much larger clone is one base away.

Each individual donor underwent a draw of ten milliliters of peripheral blood. The germline gives CDR1 MNHEY, CDR2 SVGAGI. The CDR3 sequence is 12 residues long. The rearrangement links TRBV6-5 to TRBJ1-6; D might be TRBD1 (5 bases). The source material was blood. This sequence originates from a woman aged 80 or over in good health. This chain's CDR3 is CAGSSGDSPLHF. The DNA of the CDR3 is TGTGCCGGCAGTTCGGGGGATTCACCCCTCCACTTT.